The 13 T cell receptor beta chains listed next were all sequenced from one sample in a study of T cell responses to AZD1222 COVID-19 vaccine. Clones were sequenced by immunoSEQ multiplex PCR, and TCRdb holds only the in-frame ones, with some missing. Of fewer than 200,000 clones in the sample, around 88% were seen once. Sample: peripheral blood, taken 28 days after the second AZD1222 dose. These receptor sequences come from an adult who received the AZD1222 COVID-19 vaccine.

This clone was seen once. The J gene is TRBJ1-1, the V gene TRBV20-1; no clear D. The V gene lost 3 bases and the J gene lost 0 bases, with 8 bases spanning the gap. The CDR3 has 13 amino acids. CDR1 DFQATT and CDR2 SNEGSKA come from the germline V gene (reference sequence). Written as DNA, the CDR3 is TGCAGTGCTAGTCAGACACTGAACACTGAAGCTTTCTTT. Its translation is CSASQTLNTEAFF.

Written as DNA, the CDR3 is TGTGCCAGCAGCGTAGCTTTTCCGGGGGGAACTGGAAACACCATATATTTT. This sequence encodes CASSVAFPGGTGNTIYF. The chain carries TRBV9 and TRBJ1-3, with TRBD1 as a possible D gene (5 bases). The germline V gene encodes CDR1 SGDLS and CDR2 YYNGEE. The CDR3 is 17 residues long. V lost 0 bases to trimming and J lost 2 bases, with 15 bases between them.

The chain combines TRBV30 with TRBJ1-1; D unclear. The V and J ends lost 4 bases and 2 bases respectively, with 8 bases between them. Germline V gene lookup returns CDR1 GTSNPN and CDR2 SVGIG (reference sequence). This CDR3 contains 12 residues. DNA for the CDR3: TGTGCCTGGAACCGGGTAAACACTGAAGCTTTCTTT. Translating it yields CAWNRVNTEAFF. Supplemented by reference TRBV30 and TRBJ1-1, the full variable domain reads SQTIHQWPATLVQPVGSPLSLECTVEGTSNPNLYWYRQAAGRGLQLLFYSVGIGQISSEVPQNLSASRPQDRQFILSSKKLLLSDSGFYLCAWNRVNTEAFFGQGTRLTVV.

The rearrangement uses TRBV15 and TRBJ1-5; D might be TRBD1 (5 bases). V lost 7 bases and J 1 base, leaving 11 bases between the germline ends. CDR3 length equals 14 residues. Per the germline V gene, CDR1 is LNHNV and CDR2 is YYDKDF (reference sequence). CDR3 region: CATNLGRSNQPQHF. The CDR3, as DNA: TGTGCCACCAACCTGGGACGGAGCAATCAGCCCCAGCATTTT.

V and J are TRBV5-1 and TRBJ2-1, with TRBD2 matching 15 bases. The CDR3 sequence is 16 residues long. J was trimmed by 7 bases and V by 3 bases; bases with no gene match: 5. Germline V lookup: CDR1 SGHRS, CDR2 YFSETQ. CDR3 nucleotides: TGCGCCAGCAGCTGGACTAGCGGGGGGGCCATAAATGAGCAGTTCTTC. Encoded protein: CASSWTSGGAINEQFF. The full variable domain, rest sourced from reference TRBV5-1 and TRBJ2-1, is KAGVTQTPRYLIKTRGQQVTLSCSPISGHRSVSWYQQTPGQGLQFLFEYFSETQRNKGNFPGRFSGRQFSNSRSEMNVSTLELGDSALYLCASSWTSGGAINEQFFGPGTRLTVL.

In this sample, this clone turned up a few times. The chain combines TRBV19 with TRBJ1-5; no reliable D call. The CDR3 covers 13 residues. Germline CDR1 reads LNHDA; CDR2 reads SQIVND (reference sequence). V lost 7 bases to trimming and J lost 2 bases, with 9 bases between them. This CDR3 is CASTGVGNQPQHF. As DNA, the CDR3 is TGTGCCAGTACCGGGGTTGGCAATCAGCCCCAGCATTTT.

This clone was counted a single time. This chain links TRBV6-5 with TRBJ2-3; no clear D gene. The CDR3 extends over 14 amino acids. The germline V gene encodes CDR1 MNHEY and CDR2 SVGAGI. The V end lost 4 bases, the J end lost 1 base, and 9 bases lay between the germline ends. The CDR3 region is CASSSSDGTDTQYF. In nucleotides, the CDR3 is TGTGCCAGCAGTTCAAGTGACGGCACAGATACGCAGTATTTT.

The chain couples TRBV6-1 to TRBJ1-2; no clear D gene. The CDR3 sequence is 10 residues long. Germline-derived CDR1 and CDR2 are MNHNS and SASEGT. V was clipped by 8 bases and J by 7 bases, with 8 bases between them. This CDR3 reads CASGPSGYTF. The CDR3 nucleotides are TGTGCCAGCGGTCCCAGTGGCTACACCTTC.

The V gene is TRBV2, the J gene TRBJ1-5; 8 bases line up with TRBD1. The J segment lost 0 bases and the V segment lost 7 bases, leaving 5 bases of the junction unmatched. The CDR3 sequence is 15 residues long. CDR1 SNHLY and CDR2 FYNNEI come from the germline V gene. The CDR3: CASNQQGGSNQPQHF. DNA for the CDR3: TGTGCCAGCAACCAACAGGGGGGTAGCAATCAGCCCCAGCATTTT.

This clone has a single count. The J gene is TRBJ1-5, the V gene TRBV5-1; no clear D gene. The CDR3 runs 13 residues. Germline values: CDR1 SGHRS, CDR2 YFSETQ. V was shortened by 0 bases and J by 5 bases, with 6 bases between the two germline ends. CDR3 sequence (DNA): TGCGCCAGCAGCTTGGGCGGGGATCAGCCCCAGCATTTT. As protein: CASSLGGDQPQHF. Full variable domain (outside the CDR3, taken from reference TRBV5-1 and TRBJ1-5): KAGVTQTPRYLIKTRGQQVTLSCSPISGHRSVSWYQQTPGQGLQFLFEYFSETQRNKGNFPGRFSGRQFSNSRSEMNVSTLELGDSALYLCASSLGGDQPQHFGDGTRLSIL.

This clone was found a few times. The chain is built from TRBV15 and TRBJ1-3; no clear D. Between the trimmed V and J ends, which lost 0 bases and 0 bases, there was a span of 15 bases. The CDR3 extends over 18 amino acids. The V gene's germline CDR1 is LNHNV and CDR2 YYDKDF (reference sequence). CDR3 in amino acids: CATSREGRRADSGNTIYF. The CDR3 DNA reads TGTGCCACCAGCAGAGAAGGTCGTCGGGCGGACTCTGGAAACACCATATATTTT.

The genes are TRBV6-5 and TRBJ1-6; possible D gene TRBD1, 6 bases. Germline V CDR1 and CDR2: MNHEY, SVGAGI. Trimming took 6 bases from V and 8 from J, leaving 11 bases between them. CDR3 length: 13 residues. For the CDR3, the DNA is TGTGCCAGCAGACGAGGGGGGGATTCACCCCTCCACTTT. Its protein is CASRRGGDSPLHF.

The chain combines TRBV5-8 with TRBJ1-1; the match to TRBD1 covers 9 bases. The length of the CDR3 is 14 residues. V lost 4 bases and J lost 4; bases outside the gene matches: 5. Germline lookup yields CDR1 SGHTS and CDR2 YDEGEE. CDR3 bases: TGTGCCAGCAGCCCTAGACAGGGGGTCACTGAAGCTTTCTTT. This sequence encodes CASSPRQGVTEAFF.